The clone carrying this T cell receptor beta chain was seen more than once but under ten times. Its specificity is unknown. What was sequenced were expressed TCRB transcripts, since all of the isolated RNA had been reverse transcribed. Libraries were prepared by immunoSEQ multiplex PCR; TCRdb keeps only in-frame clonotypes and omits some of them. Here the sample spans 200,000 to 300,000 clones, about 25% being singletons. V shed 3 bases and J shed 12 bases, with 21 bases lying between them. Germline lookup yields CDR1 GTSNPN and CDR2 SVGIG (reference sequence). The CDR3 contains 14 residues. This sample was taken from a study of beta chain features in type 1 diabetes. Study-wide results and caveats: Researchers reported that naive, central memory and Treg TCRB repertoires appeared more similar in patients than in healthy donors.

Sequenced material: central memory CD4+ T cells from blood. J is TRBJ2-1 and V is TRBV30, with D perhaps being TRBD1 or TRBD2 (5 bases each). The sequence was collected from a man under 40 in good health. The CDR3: CAWSPIGTLPGQFF. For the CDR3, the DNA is TGTGCCTGGAGCCCTATCGGGACCCTTCCAGGGCAGTTCTTC. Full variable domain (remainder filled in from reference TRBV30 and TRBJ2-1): SQTIHQWPATLVQPVGSPLSLECTVEGTSNPNLYWYRQAAGRGLQLLFYSVGIGQISSEVPQNLSASRPQDRQFILSSKKLLLSDSGFYLCAWSPIGTLPGQFFGPGTRLTVL.